This T cell receptor (beta chain) was obtained from a study of blood T cell repertoires in COVID-19 (dated by TCRdb to about 2020). For the study in its entirety: The collaborator samples originated in the United States, Italy and Spain and spanned the acute and convalescent phases of COVID-19. The material from the prospective study consisted of cDNA or gDNA derived from T cells, B-cell-depleted T cells, or PBMCs. The dataset comprised deeply sampled blood TCRbeta repertoires from subjects exposed to, actively infected with, or recovered from COVID-19. A freely available public database, intended as a resource for researchers studying the immune response to SARS-CoV-2, is where the repertoires were released. Samples were obtained from the ongoing ImmuneRACE study (first 160 participants) and from about 1,300 subjects provided by 6 global collaborators. The sample metadata nearly always contained a de-identified subject ID, COVID-19 status, age in years and sex. Where HLA class I and class II types were available, the types were taken from metadata supplied by the sample provider, not from assay-based typing. Here is what the overall study found, with its caveats: Clinical and demographic metadata were provided uncurated, with the amount varying by source and participant.

As regards this clone: Its antigen remains undetermined. No base quality information exists; no much larger clone differs at one position.

Whole blood was collected in K2EDTA tubes by collaborating institutions according to the institutions' own protocols. For TCRbeta analysis, collaborator samples were shipped as frozen whole blood, as isolated PBMCs, or as DNA extracted from either sample type. TCRbeta CDR3 regions were amplified from genomic DNA using the immunoSEQ Assay, a bias-controlled multiplex PCR. As for how the authors treated the data: The number of nucleated cells in each sample was estimated by amplification of reference gene primers within the assay. Sequence reads were collapsed and filtered to measure the absolute abundance of every unique TCRbeta CDR3 rearrangement. Productive Simpson clonality was computed per sample as the square root of Simpson's diversity index over productive rearrangements. TCRdb's version of the immuneACCESS table is confined to in-frame rearrangements and falls short of the full clone set. An unresolved V gene accounts for under half of the shortfall where checked; the remainder is of unknown origin. V, J and clone size are those of that table, while D and trimming were read from the DNA. The sample data list approximately 280,000 clones, and approximately 90% of these were observed just once. The ten largest clones take up around 4.4% of the sample.

CDR1 and CDR2 were assigned from the germline V gene (reference sequence) as LNHNV and YYDKDF. The CDR3 runs 13 residues from the cysteine to the phenylalanine. Only the CDR3 region is kept as DNA, spanning 39 bases read in frame from base 1. Relative to germline, V is 6 bases shorter and J is 11 bases shorter, with 17 bases between their ends. The V and J segments used are TRBV15 and TRBJ1-5; the D gene cannot be resolved reliably. Sequences were obtained from peripheral blood. This clonotype originated in a man aged 40-49 years with acute or convalescent COVID-19. The CDR3 corresponds to CATRDGGLKAQHF. The nucleotides are TGTGCCACCAGGGACGGTGGACTGAAGGCCCAGCATTTT.